Listed here are 32 T cell receptor beta chains from one sample, sequenced in a study of graft-versus-host responses after intestinal transplantation (dated by TCRdb to 2020 to 2023). The time point label of this sample denotes: cells obtained before transplantation from donor or recipient. These TCRs' antigens remain unknown. The protocol used for the library was the immunoSEQ multiplex PCR assay. TCRdb provides this immuneACCESS table in a form limited to in-frame rearrangements. Some clones are lacking; in checked studies, under half of them reflect an unresolved V gene, and why the rest are absent is not known. The sample yields about 88,000 clones; 80% to 95% were counted once. The ten top clones hold just under 0.35% of the sample. Sequences were derived from unstimulated CD4+ T cells sorted from spleen or lymph node cells, sampled before transplant. These receptors originate from a human donor who was the organ donor for an intestinal transplant.

On this clone: Other DNA sequences within the sample encode an identical CDR3. V and J are TRBV7-9 and TRBJ2-7; TRBD1 might be the D (5 bases). The CDR3 sequence is 14 residues long. Germline loops: CDR1 SEHNR, CDR2 FQNEAQ (reference sequence). V was clipped by 1 base and J by 1 base, with 8 bases between them. The CDR3 sequence is CASSLGTGSYEQYF. The CDR3 nucleotides are TGTGCCAGCAGCTTAGGAACAGGATCCTACGAGCAGTACTTC.

The rearrangement links TRBV5-5 to TRBJ2-2; TRBD1 matches at 8 bases. Germline loops: CDR1 SGHKS, CDR2 YYEKEE (reference sequence). V lost 2 bases to trimming and J lost 3 bases; unmatched junction nucleotides: 6. This CDR3 comprises 16 residues. DNA of the CDR3: TGTGCCAGCAGCTTCCTGACAGGGGAGGACACCGGGGAGCTGTTTTTT. It translates to CASSFLTGEDTGELFF.

The chain has TRBV6-1 and TRBJ2-7; D is perhaps TRBD2 (5 bases). The CDR3 runs 12 residues. In germline, CDR1 is MNHNS, CDR2 SASEGT. Trimming pared 6 bases from V and 2 bases from J, leaving 8 bases between. The CDR3 DNA follows: TGTGCCAGCAGCAGAGGGCCCTACGAGCAGTACTTC. It encodes CASSRGPYEQYF.

V and J are TRBV18 and TRBJ1-5, with a weak D call TRBD1 (5 bases). The germline gives CDR1 KGHSH, CDR2 LQKENI. This CDR3 region has 15 residues. The V and J ends lost 6 bases and 6 bases respectively, with 18 bases between them. Here the CDR3 reads CASSLGEGLTQPQHF. CDR3 in DNA: TGTGCCAGCTCTCTTGGGGAGGGGTTAACTCAGCCCCAGCATTTT.

This chain connects TRBV11-3 to TRBJ2-5; 7 bases map to TRBD2. The J call may be in error: the DNA end matches TRBJ2-7 better. CDR3 length: 17 residues. Germline V CDR1 and CDR2: SGHNT, YENEEA. The DNA of the CDR3 is TGTGCCAGCAGCTCGGCCGGACTAGGACGAAGCTCCTACGAGCAGTACTTC. Residues: CASSSAGLGRSSYEQYF.

The chain uses TRBV14 and TRBJ2-2; TRBD1 is a possible D gene (5 bases). This CDR3 has 15 amino acids. The germline gives CDR1 SGHDN, CDR2 FVKESK. With 2 bases removed from V and 0 bases from J, the gap between germline ends came to 7 bases. CDR3 bases: TGTGCCAGCAGCCAAAGGGGTTCGAACACCGGGGAGCTGTTTTTT. Residues: CASSQRGSNTGELFF.

The genes are TRBV7-3 and TRBJ1-2; D remains unclear. Germline V gene lookup returns CDR1 SGHTA and CDR2 FQGTGA. The CDR3 has 13 residues. V lost 2 bases and J lost 2, with 6 bases in between. CDR3 in amino acids: CASSLAGNYGYTF. The CDR3 nucleotides are TGTGCCAGCAGCTTAGCGGGGAACTATGGCTACACCTTC.

This chain joins TRBV19 and TRBJ1-5; 12 nucleotides line up with TRBD1. Trimming took 5 bases from V and 7 from J; bases not matched to a gene: 12. CDR1 LNHDA and CDR2 SQIVND come from the germline V gene (reference sequence). This CDR3 region has 17 residues. The CDR3 loop reads CASSLTRDRGRGQPQHF. In nucleotides, the CDR3 is TGTGCCAGTAGTCTCACCCGGGACAGGGGGCGCGGGCAGCCCCAGCATTTT.

The chain has TRBV7-9 and TRBJ1-2, with D perhaps matching TRBD1 (6 bases). V lost 5 bases and J 7 bases, leaving 20 bases between the germline ends. Germline V gives CDR1 SEHNR, CDR2 FQNEAQ (reference sequence). This CDR3 contains 15 residues. CDR3 in DNA: TGTGCCAGCAGCCCCTCCGCAGGGGCGGTCCGTGGCTACACCTTC. It translates to CASSPSAGAVRGYTF.

The chain employs TRBV5-4 and TRBJ2-5; weak D call: TRBD2 (7 bases). Trimming took 0 bases from V and 5 from J, leaving 17 bases between them. The CDR3 has 16 amino acids. The germline gives CDR1 SGHNT, CDR2 YYREEE (reference sequence). The CDR3 DNA is TGTGCCAGCAGCTTGGTGGGGGCGGGGGCGCGGGAGACCCAGTACTTC. Translating it yields CASSLVGAGARETQYF.

In nucleotides, the CDR3 is TGTGCCAGCAGCTTAGACCCGGTTTTAGGGAGGGGCAATGAGCAGTTCTTC. Residues: CASSLDPVLGRGNEQFF. The V call is TRBV11-3, the J call TRBJ2-1, with 7 bases lining up with TRBD2. CDR3 length: 17 residues. V was pared by 0 bases and J by 6 bases, with 11 bases of the junction left unmatched. CDR1 is SGHNT, CDR2 YENEEA, per germline.

The CDR3 DNA sequence: TGTGCCAACCGACAGAGCGGGGCGTACAATGAGCAGTTCTTC. It encodes CANRQSGAYNEQFF. V and J are TRBV2 and TRBJ2-1; 7 nucleotides agree with TRBD2. Per the germline V gene, CDR1 is SNHLY and CDR2 is FYNNEI. The CDR3 runs to 14 residues. The V segment lost 10 bases and the J segment 4 bases; nucleotides outside the gene matches: 10. The variable domain in full, completed from reference TRBV2 and TRBJ2-1, reads EPEVTQTPSHQVTQMGQEVILRCVPISNHLYFYWYRQILGQKVEFLVSFYNNEISEKSEIFDDQFSVERPDGSNFTLKIRSTKLEDSAMYFCANRQSGAYNEQFFGPGTRLTVL.

The J gene is TRBJ2-1, the V gene TRBV7-3, with D perhaps matching TRBD2 (5 bases). This CDR3 has 15 residues. The germline CDR1 and CDR2 sequences are SGHTA and FQGTGA. V lost 4 bases and J 9 bases, leaving 19 bases between the germline ends. CDR3 region: CASSSKRADVGEQFF. The CDR3 region has the DNA TGTGCCAGCAGCTCAAAGAGGGCAGATGTTGGTGAGCAGTTCTTC.

In regard to this clone: Other DNA sequences in this sample translate to the same CDR3. The J gene is TRBJ2-3, the V gene TRBV11-2, with D unclear. The CDR3 length is 13 residues. Trimming removed 1 base from V and 1 base from J, with 3 bases in between. Germline CDR1 reads SGHAT; CDR2 reads FQNNGV. CDR3 DNA sequence: TGTGCCAGCAGCTTAGCAGGCACAGATACGCAGTATTTT. It is translated as CASSLAGTDTQYF.

This clone is a singleton in its sample. This chain links TRBV4-2 with TRBJ1-1, with D maybe TRBD1 (6 bases). CDR1 is LGHNA and CDR2 is YNFKEQ in the germline V gene. V was trimmed by 0 bases and J by 7 bases, leaving 15 bases between them. The CDR3 contains 15 residues. CDR3 DNA: TGTGCCAGCAGCCAAGATCGGGTTCAGGGGCGTGAAGCTTTCTTT. It is translated as CASSQDRVQGREAFF.

The chain joins TRBV7-9 to TRBJ1-2; 9 nucleotides align to TRBD1. The CDR3 is 15 residues long. V shed 6 bases and J 3 bases; nucleotides not matched to a gene: 8. Germline CDR1 SEHNR, CDR2 FQNEAQ (reference sequence). The CDR3: CASSFRTGEYYGYTF. For the CDR3, the DNA is TGTGCCAGCAGTTTTCGGACAGGGGAGTACTATGGCTACACCTTC. Drawing the rest from reference TRBV7-9 and TRBJ1-2, the complete variable domain is DTGVSQNPRHKITKRGQNVTFRCDPISEHNRLYWYRQTLGQGPEFLTYFQNEAQLEKSRLLSDRFSAERPKGSFSTLEIQRTEQGDSAMYLCASSFRTGEYYGYTFGSGTRLTVV.

V is TRBV11-3 and J is TRBJ2-2; no definite D call. The CDR3 runs 15 residues. V gave up 1 base and J gave up 2 bases, with 8 bases separating them. The germline CDR1 and CDR2 sequences are SGHNT and YENEEA. The CDR3 nucleotides read TGTGCCAGCAGCTTAGTATCCCTAAACACCGGGGAGCTGTTTTTT. It codes for CASSLVSLNTGELFF.

The V gene is TRBV30, the J gene TRBJ1-1; 7 bases match TRBD1. CDR1 is GTSNPN and CDR2 is SVGIG in the germline V gene (reference sequence). This CDR3 is 14 amino acids long. The J segment lost 1 base and the V segment lost 2 bases, leaving 4 bases of the junction unmatched. The DNA for the CDR3 is TGTGCCTGGAGTTACGGGGACAGGAACACTGAAGCTTTCTTT. Translated: CAWSYGDRNTEAFF.

A single count supports this clone. V usage is TRBV15 and J usage is TRBJ2-1, with 8 bases identical to TRBD2. The CDR3 runs 16 residues. Germline assignment: CDR1 LNHNV and CDR2 YYDKDF (reference sequence). V lost 1 base to trimming and J lost 6 bases; unmatched junction nucleotides: 8. The CDR3, as DNA: TGTGCCACCAGCAGAGGAAGCGGGCGGGGGGCCAATGAGCAGTTCTTC. Its translation is CATSRGSGRGANEQFF.

The chain uses TRBV7-2 and TRBJ1-1; no clear D. Trimming removed 3 bases from V and 0 bases from J, with 11 bases in between. CDR1 SGHTA and CDR2 FQGNSA come from the germline V gene. The CDR3 is made up of 15 amino acids. The CDR3: CASSFSAFLNTEAFF. The CDR3 DNA sequence: TGTGCCAGCAGCTTTAGTGCCTTCTTGAACACTGAAGCTTTCTTT.

The gene calls are TRBV10-3 and TRBJ1-1, with D maybe TRBD1 (5 bases). The CDR3 is made up of 16 amino acids. V was shortened by 3 bases and J by 5 bases, with 19 bases between the two germline ends. CDR1 and CDR2 (germline): ENHRY, SYGVKD. CDR3 DNA: TGTGCCATCAGTGAAGGAGGGAGGGGTGGGTTGACTGAAGCTTTCTTT. As protein: CAISEGGRGGLTEAFF.

This sequence joins TRBV2 and TRBJ2-1, with 8 bases lining up with TRBD2. This CDR3 contains 16 residues. From germline, CDR1 is SNHLY and CDR2 FYNNEI. V shed 8 bases, J shed 5 bases, and the junction held 14 bases outside the gene matches. The CDR3 sequence is CASSVAGLAGDNEQFF. DNA of the CDR3: TGTGCCAGCTCCGTAGCGGGCCTAGCGGGCGACAATGAGCAGTTCTTC. The variable domain in full, with the rest retrieved from reference TRBV2 and TRBJ2-1, is EPEVTQTPSHQVTQMGQEVILRCVPISNHLYFYWYRQILGQKVEFLVSFYNNEISEKSEIFDDQFSVERPDGSNFTLKIRSTKLEDSAMYFCASSVAGLAGDNEQFFGPGTRLTVL.

The chain couples TRBV27 to TRBJ2-3, with D perhaps TRBD2 (5 bases). The V and J ends lost 4 bases and 2 bases respectively, with 13 bases between them. In germline, CDR1 is MNHEY, CDR2 SMNVEV (reference sequence). The CDR3 is 15 residues long. CDR3 loop: CASSYRTGYTDTQYF. Here the CDR3 DNA reads TGTGCCAGCAGTTATAGGACTGGTTACACAGATACGCAGTATTTT.

The chain joins TRBV15 to TRBJ2-7, with D unclear. This CDR3 region has 15 residues. V shed 1 base and J shed 0 bases, with 10 bases lying between them. Germline CDR1 is LNHNV and CDR2 is YYDKDF (reference sequence). The CDR3 spells CATSRARTYSYEQYF. The CDR3 DNA is TGTGCCACCAGCAGAGCCCGCACCTACTCCTACGAGCAGTACTTC.

The V call is TRBV7-2, the J call TRBJ1-4; tentative D call: TRBD1 (5 bases). The CDR3 is made up of 13 amino acids. V dropped 6 bases and J dropped 4 bases, with 9 bases sitting between them. In germline, CDR1 is SGHTA, CDR2 FQGNSA. CDR3 sequence reads: CASSWGFNEKLFF. CDR3 nucleotides: TGTGCCAGCAGTTGGGGCTTTAATGAAAAACTGTTTTTT.

This rearrangement joins TRBV5-1 to TRBJ1-1; no reliable D call. With 0 bases removed from V and 1 base from J, the gap between germline ends came to 4 bases. The CDR3 sequence is 13 residues long. Germline CDR1 SGHRS, CDR2 YFSETQ. The CDR3 spells CASSLVRNTEAFF. For the CDR3, the DNA is TGCGCCAGCAGCTTGGTTAGGAACACTGAAGCTTTCTTT.

The chain couples TRBV29-1 to TRBJ2-5; D is uncertain. V was pared by 2 bases and J by 5 bases, with 15 bases between. The CDR3 has 14 amino acids. Germline loops: CDR1 SQVTM, CDR2 ANQGSEA. The chain's CDR3 is CSVEYASVLETQYF. Written as DNA, the CDR3 is TGCAGCGTTGAATACGCGTCCGTACTGGAGACCCAGTACTTC.

This clone was recorded only once. As DNA, the CDR3 is TGTGCCAGTAGTATAGGAAGGGGCGGACAGCCCCAGCATTTT. Its translation is CASSIGRGGQPQHF. The V and J genes are TRBV19 and TRBJ1-5, with a tentative D call TRBD1 (5 bases). Germline values: CDR1 LNHDA, CDR2 SQIVND (reference sequence). Trimming cost V 1 base and J 7 bases, with 11 bases left between them. The CDR3 runs 14 residues.

The V gene is TRBV29-1, the J gene TRBJ2-1; 16 bases are a match to TRBD2. Germline CDR1 SQVTM, CDR2 ANQGSEA. The CDR3 sequence is 17 residues long. The CDR3 region is CTVPYGTSGREVNEQFF. The CDR3 bases are TGCACCGTGCCTTACGGGACTAGCGGGAGGGAGGTCAATGAGCAGTTCTTC.

CDR3 residues: CASSAYGTGLYEQYF. The CDR3 DNA sequence: TGTGCCAGCAGTGCCTACGGGACAGGTCTCTACGAGCAGTACTTC. V gene TRBV27 combines with J gene TRBJ2-5, with 8 bases fitting TRBD1. TRBJ2-7 matches the DNA end more closely, so the J call is doubtful. CDR1 is MNHEY, CDR2 SMNVEV, per germline (reference sequence). The CDR3 contains 15 residues.

V is TRBV2 and J is TRBJ2-7; D may be TRBD2 (6 bases). V lost 7 bases, J lost 0 bases, and 13 bases lay in between. The CDR3 runs 14 residues. Germline V gives CDR1 SNHLY, CDR2 FYNNEI. The CDR3, as DNA: TGTGCCAGCACCGGGAGTCGGGTCTCCTACGAGCAGTACTTC. Translating it yields CASTGSRVSYEQYF.

The chain recombines TRBV18 with TRBJ1-4; D is uncertain. CDR1 KGHSH and CDR2 LQKENI come from the germline V gene. The CDR3 has 15 amino acids. Trimming left V 0 bases short and J 7 bases short, with 12 bases between. CDR3 protein: CASSPPSHAGEKLFF. The CDR3, as DNA: TGTGCCAGCTCACCACCCTCACACGCGGGTGAAAAACTGTTTTTT.